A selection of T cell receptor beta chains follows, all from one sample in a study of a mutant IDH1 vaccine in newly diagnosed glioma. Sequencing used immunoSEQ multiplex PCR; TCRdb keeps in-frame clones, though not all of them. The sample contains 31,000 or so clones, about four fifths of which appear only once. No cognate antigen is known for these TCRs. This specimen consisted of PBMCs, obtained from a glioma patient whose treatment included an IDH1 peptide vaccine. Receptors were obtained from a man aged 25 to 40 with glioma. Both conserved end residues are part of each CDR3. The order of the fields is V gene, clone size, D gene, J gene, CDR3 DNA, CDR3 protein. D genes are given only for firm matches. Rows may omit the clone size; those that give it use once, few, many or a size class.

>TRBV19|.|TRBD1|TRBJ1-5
TGTGCCAGTAGTATCGGGACAGGGCATAGCAATCAGCCCCAGCATTTT
CASSIGTGHSNQPQHF
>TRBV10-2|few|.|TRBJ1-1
TGCGCCTCCTCAGGCAGGGGTGAAGCTTTCTTT
CASSGRGEAFF
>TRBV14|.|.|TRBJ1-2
TGTGCCAGCAGCCAAGAGGGTACCTATGGCTACACCTTC
CASSQEGTYGYTF
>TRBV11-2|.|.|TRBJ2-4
TGTGCCAGCAGCTTTGGTGGGGAAAACATTCAGTACTTC
CASSFGGENIQYF
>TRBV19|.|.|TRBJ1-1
TGTGCCAGGAGAGCGCTTGGAAAAGCTTTCTTT
CARRALGKAFF
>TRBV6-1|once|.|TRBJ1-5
TGTGCCAGCAGGACGTTCCGGGGGGGAGGGCCCCAGCATTTT
CASRTFRGGGPQHF
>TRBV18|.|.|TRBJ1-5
TGTGCCAGCTCACCAGACACTGGCAATCAGCCCCAGCATTTT
CASSPDTGNQPQHF
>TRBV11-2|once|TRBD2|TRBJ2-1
TGTGCCAGCAGCCCCCTGAGCGGGAGGGTAATTGAGCAGTTCTTC
CASSPLSGRVIEQFF
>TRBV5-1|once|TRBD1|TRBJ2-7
TGCGCCAGCAGCTTGGAGGGACAGGGGTCCCTCGAGCAGTACTTC
CASSLEGQGSLEQYF
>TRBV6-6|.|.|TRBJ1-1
TGTGCCAGCAGTTACTCACGAGGACAACCGAACACTGAAGCTTTCTTT
CASSYSRGQPNTEAFF
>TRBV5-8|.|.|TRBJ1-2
TGTGCCAGCAGCTTGGTGTGGGTGGCGACTAACTATGGCTACACCTTC
CASSLVWVATNYGYTF
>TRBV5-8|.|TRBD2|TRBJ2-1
TGTGCCAGCAGCACTGGGACTAGCGGGAGCGACAATGAGCAGTTCTTC
CASSTGTSGSDNEQFF
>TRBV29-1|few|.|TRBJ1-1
TGCAGCGTGGGGATCTACACTGAAGCTTTCTTT
CSVGIYTEAFF
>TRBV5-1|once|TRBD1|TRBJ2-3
TGCGCCAGCAGCCCCACGGACAGGGGGTATGGTACGCAGTATTTT
CASSPTDRGYGTQYF
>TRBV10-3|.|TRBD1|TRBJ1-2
TGTGCCATCAGTATTCAGGGGGCGCCTAACTATGGCTACACCTTC
CAISIQGAPNYGYTF
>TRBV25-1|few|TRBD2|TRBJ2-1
TGTGCCAGCAGTTTAGCGGGCTCCTACAATGAGCAGTTCTTC
CASSLAGSYNEQFF
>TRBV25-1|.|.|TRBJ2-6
TGTGCCAGCCTAAAACAGGGCTCTGGGGCCAACGTCCTGACTTTC
CASLKQGSGANVLTF
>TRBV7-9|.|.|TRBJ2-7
TGTGCCAGCAGCGCATATACAGGGAATTCGGGCTACGAGCAGTACTTC
CASSAYTGNSGYEQYF
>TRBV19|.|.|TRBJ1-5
TGTGCCAGTAGTATAACGGGGACCGGCAATCAGCCCCAGCATTTT
CASSITGTGNQPQHF
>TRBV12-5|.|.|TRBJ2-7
TGTGCTAGTGGCCCCCATCAGGGGAGGGGTGACGAGCAGTACTTC
CASGPHQGRGDEQYF
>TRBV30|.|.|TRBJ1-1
TGTGCCTGGAGTGAGGGGGAGAAAGCTTTCTTT
CAWSEGEKAFF
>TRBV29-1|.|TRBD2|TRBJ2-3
TGCAGCGTTGAAGCCGTGCTAGCGGGAGGTCCCCGGGGAGGAACGCAGTATTTT
CSVEAVLAGGPRGGTQYF
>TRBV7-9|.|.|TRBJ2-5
TGTGCCAGCAGCTCCAAAGGGACTTACCAAGAGACCCAGTACTTC
CASSSKGTYQETQYF
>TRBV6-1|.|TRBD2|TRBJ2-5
TGTGCCAGCAGTGAAGGGATGGGGGGGTCGCACTTC
CASSEGMGGSHF
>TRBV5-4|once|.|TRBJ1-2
TGTGCCAGCAGCTTGGGAGGGAGGGGGGATACTAGAGGCTACACCTTC
CASSLGGRGDTRGYTF
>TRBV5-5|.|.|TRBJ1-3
TGTGCCAGCAGCTTGTTCCTCGTTGGGTCTGGAAACACCATATATTTT
CASSLFLVGSGNTIYF
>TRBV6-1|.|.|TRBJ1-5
TGTGCCAGCAGTTTCACAGGGCTGAATCAGCCCCAGCATTTT
CASSFTGLNQPQHF
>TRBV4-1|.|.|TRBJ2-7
TGCGCCGTTCAAACAGGGATCAACGAGCAGTACTTC
CAVQTGINEQYF
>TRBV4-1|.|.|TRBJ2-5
TGCGCCAGCAGCCAGGCCTTGAGAGAGACCCAGTACTTC
CASSQALRETQYF
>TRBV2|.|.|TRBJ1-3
TGTGCCAGCAACCCTGACAGCCAAATCGGAAACACCATATATTTT
CASNPDSQIGNTIYF
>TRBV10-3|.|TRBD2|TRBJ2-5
TGTGCCATCAGTGAGGTCGGGGCTAGCGGGGCCCTCTACCAAGAGACCCAGTACTTC
CAISEVGASGALYQETQYF
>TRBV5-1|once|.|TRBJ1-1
TGCGCCAGCAGCCTTGACAGGACCACTGAAGCTTTCTTT
CASSLDRTTEAFF
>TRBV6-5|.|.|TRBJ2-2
TGTGCCAGCAGTCGTGAACCGAACACCGGGGAGCTGTTTTTT
CASSREPNTGELFF
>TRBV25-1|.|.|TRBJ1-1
TGTGCCAGCAGTGAGAACACTGAAGCTTTCTTT
CASSENTEAFF
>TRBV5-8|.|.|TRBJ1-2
TGTGCCAGCAGCTTGGGGACGGGTACCTTAAACGATGGCTACACCTTC
CASSLGTGTLNDGYTF
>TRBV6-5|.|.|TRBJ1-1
TGTGCCAGCAGTTACGGGGGGATGAACACTGAAGCTTTCTTT
CASSYGGMNTEAFF
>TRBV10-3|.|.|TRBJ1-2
TGTGCCATCAGTGAGTCGTATACAGACCTATATGCCTATGGCTACACCTTC
CAISESYTDLYAYGYTF
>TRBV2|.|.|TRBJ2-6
TGTGCCAGAACAGGGACTGGGGCCAACGTCCTGACTTTC
CARTGTGANVLTF
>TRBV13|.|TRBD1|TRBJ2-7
TGTGCCAGCAGCTCCTCCAGACAGGGCTCCTACGAGCAGTACTTC
CASSSSRQGSYEQYF
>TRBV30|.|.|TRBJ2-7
TGTGCCTGGAGTCCCCCCTTAGTTGGCGCCTACGAGCAGTACTTC
CAWSPPLVGAYEQYF
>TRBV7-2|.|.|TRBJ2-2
TGTGCCAGCAGCTTTGGTGTTGGTCCCGCGAACACCGGGGAGCTGTTTTTT
CASSFGVGPANTGELFF
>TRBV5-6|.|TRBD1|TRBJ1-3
TGTGCCAGCAGTCGAACAAACAGGGGGCCGTCTGGAAACACCATATATTTT
CASSRTNRGPSGNTIYF
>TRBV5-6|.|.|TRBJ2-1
TGTGCCAGCAGCTTGGGGGTTGAGCAGTTCTTC
CASSLGVEQFF
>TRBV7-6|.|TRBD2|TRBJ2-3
TGTGCCAGCACCCTATTCCGGGCGGGAGGCCCAGATACGCAGTATTTT
CASTLFRAGGPDTQYF
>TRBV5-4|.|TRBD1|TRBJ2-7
TGTGCCAGCAGCTTGCGGGACAGGGCCTACGAGCAGTACTTC
CASSLRDRAYEQYF
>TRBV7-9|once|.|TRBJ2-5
TGTGCCAGCAGCTTTCAAGGCAGGGTCCTAGAGACCCAGTACTTC
CASSFQGRVLETQYF
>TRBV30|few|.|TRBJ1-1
TGTGCCTGGAGTGTAAAGGGGGGGCGGGGAGACGCCTCGTTAAATAGAGCTTTCTTT
CAWSVKGGRGDASLNRAFF
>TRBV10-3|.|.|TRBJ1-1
TGTGCCATCAGTGAGCTAGCGCGCGACACTGAAGCTTTCTTT
CAISELARDTEAFF
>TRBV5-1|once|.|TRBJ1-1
TGCGCCAGCAGCTGGCAGGGGTCGAACACTGAAGCTTTCTTT
CASSWQGSNTEAFF
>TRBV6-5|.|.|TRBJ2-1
TGTGCCAGCAGGGGGTCGGCCGGGACCAATGAGCAGTTCTTC
CASRGSAGTNEQFF
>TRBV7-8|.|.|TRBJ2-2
TGTGCCAGCAGCTTAGTTTTCAGGGGAACCGGGGAGCTGTTTTTT
CASSLVFRGTGELFF
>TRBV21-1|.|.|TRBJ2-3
TGTGCCAGCACCTATAAAGCGGCGGGTCTCACAGATACGCAGTATTTT
CASTYKAAGLTDTQYF
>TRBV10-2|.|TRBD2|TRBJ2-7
TGCGCCAGCGGGGACCCGGGCGGGGGGAGCTCCTACGAGCAGTACTTC
CASGDPGGGSSYEQYF
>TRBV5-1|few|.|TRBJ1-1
TGCGCCAGCAGCTTGGCCCAGGGATACACTGAAGCTTTCTTT
CASSLAQGYTEAFF